The 23 T cell receptor beta chains below come from one sample, sequenced in a study of blood T cells in healthy people across ages. For the second PCR, which ran for about 7 to 11 cycles, a sample-barcoded 5' primer and a J-beta primer mix were used. TCRdb independently ran MiXCR on the 5' RACE reads; one entry per CDR3 protein. The sample holds about 630,000 distinct CDR3 sequences, 20% to 25% seen once. The source material was blood. Receptors were obtained from a man aged 70 or older in good health.

This clonotype came up a few times. V gene TRBV24-1 combines with J gene TRBJ2-1; D may be TRBD1 or TRBD2 (5 bases each). The germline V gene encodes CDR1 KGHDR and CDR2 SFDVKD. Trimming took off 1 base at V and 6 bases at J, with 12 bases between the two ends. The CDR3 has 15 amino acids. The CDR3 DNA reads TGTGCCACCAGTGATTTATCAGGGACGGGCAATGAGCAGTTCTTC. Protein: CATSDLSGTGNEQFF.

This clonotype has only a few counts. V and J are TRBV3-1 and TRBJ1-6; D possibly corresponds to TRBD1 (6 bases). The V end lost 1 base, the J end lost 5 bases, and 12 bases lay between the germline ends. CDR1 LGHDT and CDR2 YNNKEL come from the germline V gene (reference sequence). The CDR3 sequence is 16 residues long. CDR3 nucleotides: TGTGCCAGCAGCCAAGCCTTGACAGGAGATAATTCACCCCTCCACTTT. Amino acids: CASSQALTGDNSPLHF.

This clonotype was counted a few times. The chain recombines TRBV7-9 with TRBJ1-1; D is perhaps TRBD1 (6 bases). Trimming shortened V by 3 bases and J by 11 bases, and 16 bases separated the two germline ends. The CDR3 loop spans 13 amino acids. Looked up from germline, CDR1 is SEHNR and CDR2 is FQNEAQ (reference sequence). The CDR3 region is CASSLTDSQEAFF. For the CDR3, the DNA is TGTGCCAGCAGCTTGACGGACAGTCAAGAGGCTTTCTTT.

This clonotype has a handful of counts. The chain couples TRBV29-1 to TRBJ2-7; 8 bases agree with TRBD1. This CDR3 is built from 12 residues. From germline, CDR1 is SQVTM and CDR2 ANQGSEA. V lost 5 bases to trimming and J lost 7 bases; unmatched junction nucleotides: 7. CDR3 bases: TGCAGCGTTTTGGACAGGGTGGGGGAGCAGTACTTC. Residues: CSVLDRVGEQYF.

The chain has TRBV20-1 and TRBJ2-7, with 9 nucleotides matching TRBD1. Germline lookup yields CDR1 DFQATT and CDR2 SNEGSKA (reference sequence). V was clipped by 0 bases and J by 5 bases; unmatched bases: 11. CDR3 length: 16 amino acids. The CDR3 DNA reads TGCAGTGCTAGAGACGAACTCGGGACAGGGTCCAACGAGCAGTACTTC. This codes for CSARDELGTGSNEQYF.

The rearrangement links TRBV6-5 to TRBJ2-4; 8 positions match TRBD2. Germline V gene lookup returns CDR1 MNHEY and CDR2 SVGAGI. The CDR3 extends over 15 amino acids. V trimming: 7 bases; J trimming: 1 base; junction bases outside the gene matches: 6. As DNA, the CDR3 is TGTGCCAGCACCCGAAGCGGGAGTGCCAAAAACATTCAGTACTTC. This gives the protein CASTRSGSAKNIQYF.

This clonotype was recorded at least ten times. The chain joins TRBV20-1 to TRBJ2-7; 8 nucleotides line up with TRBD2. The V segment lost 0 bases and the J segment 4 bases; nucleotides outside the gene matches: 11. The CDR3 has 16 residues. Germline loops: CDR1 DFQATT, CDR2 SNEGSKA (reference sequence). The DNA of the CDR3 is TGCAGTGCTAGAGATGAACCGGGAGGGGGATCTTACGAGCAGTACTTC. Its protein is CSARDEPGGGSYEQYF.

The genes are TRBV27 and TRBJ2-1; D not certain. Germline V gene sequence: CDR1 MNHEY, CDR2 SMNVEV (reference sequence). V was clipped by 1 base and J by 4 bases, with 5 bases between them. The CDR3 runs 13 residues. DNA for the CDR3: TGTGCCAGCAGTTTATTAGGGTACAATGAGCAGTTCTTC. Translated, it gives CASSLLGYNEQFF.

This chain joins TRBV7-9 and TRBJ2-7; a weak D match, TRBD1 (5 bases). This CDR3 has 14 residues. Germline V gene sequence: CDR1 SEHNR, CDR2 FQNEAQ (reference sequence). The V end lost 5 bases, the J end lost 6 bases, and 17 bases lay between the germline ends. CDR3: CASSAVGFQGEQYF. CDR3 in DNA: TGTGCCAGCAGCGCGGTTGGGTTCCAGGGCGAGCAGTACTTC.

Only a few counts were recorded for this clonotype. Just one base apart from a much larger clone, this may be a read error. The V and J genes are TRBV20-1 and TRBJ2-7; D remains unclear. The CDR3 totals 12 residues. Germline V lookup: CDR1 DFQATT, CDR2 SNEGSKA (reference sequence). CDR3 in DNA: TGCAGTGCCTCTCGCAGCTCCTACGGGCAGTACTTC. This encodes CSASRSSYGQYF.

V and J are TRBV5-6 and TRBJ2-5, with TRBD2 matching 16 bases. The germline CDR1 and CDR2 sequences are SGHDT and YYEEEE. The V segment lost 5 bases and the J segment 2 bases; nucleotides outside the gene matches: 3. CDR3 length: 16 residues. The CDR3: CASSRGLAGGQETQYF. CDR3 coding DNA: TGTGCCAGCAGTCGGGGACTAGCGGGAGGGCAAGAGACCCAGTACTTC.

The table lists this clonotype with a few counts. The chain couples TRBV7-9 to TRBJ2-1, with 7 nucleotides matching TRBD2. CDR3 length: 17 residues. CDR1 is SEHNR and CDR2 is FQNEAQ in the germline V gene (reference sequence). Unmatched junction bases numbered 12, after V lost 5 bases and J lost 2 bases. The CDR3 DNA is TGTGCCAGCAGCCAAACCGAGCGGGGATCTACCTACAATGAGCAGTTCTTC. Translation: CASSQTERGSTYNEQFF.

The rearrangement joins TRBV7-9 to TRBJ2-4; 10 nucleotides align to TRBD2. From germline, CDR1 is SEHNR and CDR2 FQNEAQ (reference sequence). The CDR3 is made up of 15 amino acids. The junction had 9 bases not matched to a gene; V was cut back by 5 bases and J by 8 bases. The CDR3 spells CASSISGTSVDIQYF. The CDR3 region has the DNA TGTGCCAGCAGCATTAGCGGGACTAGCGTTGACATTCAGTACTTC.

This clonotype was observed a few times. The chain joins TRBV29-1 to TRBJ2-7, with no clear D. Per the germline V gene, CDR1 is SQVTM and CDR2 is ANQGSEA. Trimming shortened V by 0 bases and J by 1 base, and 10 bases separated the two germline ends. The CDR3 has 14 amino acids. CDR3 in DNA: TGCAGCGTTGAAGACAGGCAATCTTCCTACGAGCAGTACTTC. Its protein product is CSVEDRQSSYEQYF.

V is TRBV27 and J is TRBJ1-6, with D hard to call. The CDR3 has 14 amino acids. In germline, CDR1 is MNHEY, CDR2 SMNVEV (reference sequence). The V gene lost 3 bases and the J gene lost 5 bases, with 8 bases spanning the gap. DNA for the CDR3: TGTGCCAGCAGTTTGTGGGGTAATAATTCACCCCTCCACTTT. This codes for CASSLWGNNSPLHF.

The rearrangement uses TRBV6-5 and TRBJ1-1; D not resolved. With 6 bases removed from V and 0 bases from J, the gap between germline ends came to 8 bases. The CDR3 has 13 amino acids. CDR1 and CDR2 (germline): MNHEY, SVGAGI. CDR3 sequence: CASSFDMNTEAFF. Written as DNA, the CDR3 is TGTGCCAGCAGCTTCGACATGAACACTGAAGCTTTCTTT.

The chain combines TRBV7-9 with TRBJ2-2; D uncertain. The CDR3 is made up of 16 amino acids. The V gene's germline CDR1 is SEHNR and CDR2 FQNEAQ (reference sequence). Trimming took 5 bases from V and 0 from J, leaving 13 bases between them. The CDR3 here is CASSPPMASNTGELFF. The DNA of the CDR3 is TGTGCCAGCAGCCCCCCTATGGCTTCGAACACCGGGGAGCTGTTTTTT.

This clonotype was seen a handful of times. The chain employs TRBV12-3 or TRBV12-4 and TRBJ2-7, with a possible D match to TRBD2 (6 bases). Deletions cut 2 bases from V and 7 bases from J, with 15 bases between. This CDR3 contains 14 residues. CDR3 in DNA: TGTGCCAGCAGTTTACTCGGGGGAGTGGGGGAGCAGTACTTC. This sequence encodes CASSLLGGVGEQYF.

This clonotype has a count of ten or more. This rearrangement joins TRBV5-6 to TRBJ1-2, with TRBD1 as a possible D gene (5 bases). V was pared by 5 bases and J by 3 bases, with 17 bases between. The CDR3 contains 15 residues. Germline V gene data show CDR1 as SGHDT and CDR2 as YYEEEE. In DNA, the CDR3 is TGTGCCAGCAGTTCCGACGACAGCGCGGACTATGGCTACACCTTC. This codes for CASSSDDSADYGYTF.

There are a few counts of this clonotype. CDR3 sequence: CASSLDWSSGNTIYF. The CDR3 DNA follows: TGCGCCAGCAGCTTGGACTGGTCTTCTGGAAACACCATATATTTT. This chain uses TRBV5-1 with TRBJ1-3; no clear D gene. Germline values: CDR1 SGHRS, CDR2 YFSETQ. With 0 bases removed from V and 1 base from J, the gap between germline ends came to 8 bases. The CDR3 spans 15 residues. The full variable domain, its missing parts supplied by reference TRBV5-1 and TRBJ1-3, is KAGVTQTPRYLIKTRGQQVTLSCSPISGHRSVSWYQQTPGQGLQFLFEYFSETQRNKGNFPGRFSGRQFSNSRSEMNVSTLELGDSALYLCASSLDWSSGNTIYFGEGSWLTVV.

This chain connects TRBV9 to TRBJ2-6; the match to TRBD1 covers 10 bases. The V and J ends lost 1 base and 3 bases, in that order; junction bases with no gene match: 7. Germline values: CDR1 SGDLS, CDR2 YYNGEE. The CDR3 contains 18 residues. The CDR3 bases are TGTGCCAGCAGCGTAACTACGGACAGGGGGAGTGGGGCCAACGTCCTGACTTTC. As protein: CASSVTTDRGSGANVLTF.

Here the CDR3 DNA reads TGTGCCAGCAGCCCAACTGCGGGAGGGAGAAACAATGAGCAGTTCTTC. Its translation is CASSPTAGGRNNEQFF. The chain couples TRBV7-9 to TRBJ2-1, with TRBD2 identical over 9 bases. V lost 5 bases and J lost 5; bases outside the gene matches: 10. From germline, CDR1 is SEHNR and CDR2 FQNEAQ (reference sequence). CDR3 length equals 16 residues.

The chain has TRBV29-1 and TRBJ1-1, with D possibly being TRBD1 (6 bases). The germline CDR1 and CDR2 sequences are SQVTM and ANQGSEA. This CDR3 comprises 17 residues. V was pared by 4 bases and J by 0 bases, with 21 bases between. CDR3 region: CSVVGKIRGRMNTEAFF. Here the CDR3 DNA reads TGCAGCGTTGTGGGGAAAATCAGGGGCCGGATGAACACTGAAGCTTTCTTT.